The 21 T cell receptor beta chains given below trace back to one sample, sequenced in a study of PD-1 and CTLA-4 blockade in melanoma. The protocol was immunoSEQ multiplex PCR, while the TCRdb copy is restricted to in-frame clones and leaves out a portion. This table holds approximately 17,000 clones, less than 85% found once. Source: CD8+ T cells from peripheral blood, taken from a patient given anti-PD-1 treatment. The receptors were sampled from a human donor with melanoma.

The V and J genes are TRBV9 and TRBJ2-3; 7 nucleotides agree with TRBD1. The CDR3 extends over 18 amino acids. Trimming took 0 bases from V and 2 from J; bases not matched to a gene: 12. Germline V gene data show CDR1 as SGDLS and CDR2 as YYNGEE. CDR3 in DNA: TGTGCCAGCAGCGTAGTTCACCGGTTGACAGGGAACACAGATACGCAGTATTTT. Amino acids: CASSVVHRLTGNTDTQYF.

The chain uses TRBV5-6 and TRBJ1-6; D remains unclear. V lost 2 bases, J lost 1 base, and 10 bases lay in between. CDR1 is SGHDT and CDR2 is YYEEEE in the germline V gene. This CDR3 comprises 16 residues. CDR3 loop: CASSFGGDSYNSPLHF. Written as DNA, the CDR3 is TGTGCCAGCAGCTTTGGCGGGGATTCCTATAATTCACCCCTCCACTTT.

The gene calls are TRBV13 and TRBJ2-3, with 10 bases matching TRBD1. J lost 2 bases, V lost 5 bases, and 13 bases had no gene match. The CDR3 has 18 residues. Germline CDR1 is PRHDT and CDR2 is FYEKMQ (reference sequence). The CDR3 here is CASSLFRLTGGPTDTQYF. The CDR3 DNA follows: TGTGCCAGCAGCCTATTTAGACTGACAGGGGGCCCCACAGATACGCAGTATTTT.

This clone was recorded only once. The chain carries TRBV11-3 and TRBJ2-7; D is undetermined. The CDR3 covers 14 residues. Trimming removed 4 bases from V and 5 bases from J, with 15 bases in between. CDR1 is SGHNT and CDR2 is YENEEA in the germline V gene. The DNA of the CDR3 is TGTGCCAGCAGCTCTCCTACCCAAAGAGACGAGCAGTACTTC. It yields the protein CASSSPTQRDEQYF. Full variable domain (remainder filled in from reference TRBV11-3 and TRBJ2-7): EAGVVQSPRYKIIEKKQPVAFWCNPISGHNTLYWYLQNLGQGPELLIRYENEEAVDDSQLPKDRFSAERLKGVDSTLKIQPAELGDSAVYLCASSSPTQRDEQYFGPGTRLTVT.

The chain has TRBV19 and TRBJ2-3; TRBD2 matches at 9 bases. The CDR3 runs 19 residues. Germline values: CDR1 LNHDA, CDR2 SQIVND (reference sequence). V lost 7 bases, J lost 2 bases, and 19 bases stayed unmatched. CDR3 sequence: CASTSYALAGEVATDTQYF. The CDR3 DNA follows: TGTGCCAGTACATCGTACGCCTTAGCGGGAGAGGTGGCCACAGATACGCAGTATTTT.

The CDR3 DNA follows: TGTGCCAGCCGTTCAACCATCATCACAGGGGGCTGGGGCATTCAGTACTTC. Encoded protein: CASRSTIITGGWGIQYF. The genes are TRBV27 and TRBJ2-4; 9 nucleotides line up with TRBD1. Germline lookup yields CDR1 MNHEY and CDR2 SMNVEV (reference sequence). The CDR3 contains 17 residues. Germline trimming cut 8 bases from V and 9 bases from J; bases unmatched to any gene: 20.

This chain joins TRBV7-9 and TRBJ2-6; D remains ambiguous. The germline V gene encodes CDR1 SEHNR and CDR2 FQNEAQ (reference sequence). CDR3 length: 15 residues. Trimming stripped 0 bases from V and 1 base from J, with 4 bases between. The CDR3 reads CASSLAGSGANVLTF. Written as DNA, the CDR3 is TGTGCCAGCAGCTTAGCGGGGTCTGGGGCCAACGTCCTGACTTTC.

Only one count was recorded for this clone. The chain has TRBV28 and TRBJ2-2; 8 bases match TRBD1. CDR3 size: 16 residues. With 4 bases clipped from V and 6 bases from J, the junction kept 10 bases outside the gene matches. CDR1 and CDR2 (germline): MDHEN, SYDVKM. The CDR3 loop reads CASSWGSGGFPGELFF. The DNA for the CDR3 is TGTGCCAGCAGTTGGGGATCAGGGGGCTTCCCCGGGGAGCTGTTTTTT. Variable domain in full (rest from reference TRBV28 and TRBJ2-2): DVKVTQSSRYLVKRTGEKVFLECVQDMDHENMFWYRQDPGLGLRLIYFSYDVKMKEKGDIPEGYSVSREKKERFSLILESASTNQTSMYLCASSWGSGGFPGELFFGEGSRLTVL.

The chain combines TRBV7-9 with TRBJ2-7; D perhaps matches TRBD1 (5 bases). Germline lookup yields CDR1 SEHNR and CDR2 FQNEAQ (reference sequence). The CDR3 runs to 15 residues. Trimming left V 3 bases short and J 0 bases short, with 12 bases between. The CDR3 DNA follows: TGTGCCAGCAGCTTTGCCTCAGGGATCTCCTACGAGCAGTACTTC. Translated: CASSFASGISYEQYF.

The sample holds a few counts of this clone. This rearrangement joins TRBV3-1 (or the pseudogene TRBV3-2) to TRBJ2-3, with 7 bases matching TRBD2. The CDR3 runs 17 residues. V shed 1 base and J 1 base; nucleotides not matched to a gene: 8. Looked up from germline, CDR1 is LGHDT and CDR2 is YNNKEL (reference sequence). The CDR3 DNA follows: TGTGCCAGCAGCCAAGGGGTCGCTAGCGGCCGCACAGATACGCAGTATTTT. This gives the protein CASSQGVASGRTDTQYF.

The V and J genes are TRBV14 and TRBJ2-7, with D maybe TRBD2 (6 bases). This CDR3 is 18 amino acids long. Germline values: CDR1 SGHDN, CDR2 FVKESK. V dropped 0 bases and J dropped 6 bases, with 24 bases sitting between them. CDR3 in DNA: TGTGCCAGCAGCCAAGATTATTACGGGGGAGTTCATAAAGGCGAGCAGTACTTC. Amino acids: CASSQDYYGGVHKGEQYF. The variable domain in full, with the rest retrieved from reference TRBV14 and TRBJ2-7, is EAGVTQFPSHSVIEKGQTVTLRCDPISGHDNLYWYRRVMGKEIKFLLHFVKESKQDESGMPNNRFLAERTGGTYSTLKVQPAELEDSGVYFCASSQDYYGGVHKGEQYFGPGTRLTVT.

This chain joins TRBV7-9 and TRBJ2-7; perhaps TRBD2 as D (6 bases). V was clipped by 5 bases and J by 1 base, with 15 bases between them. Germline V lookup: CDR1 SEHNR, CDR2 FQNEAQ (reference sequence). The CDR3 runs to 15 residues. CDR3 region: CASSLASVRSYEQYF. The CDR3 DNA reads TGTGCCAGCAGCCTCGCTAGCGTAAGGTCCTACGAGCAGTACTTC.

The chain combines TRBV18 with TRBJ2-7; weak D call: TRBD2 (6 bases). CDR3 size: 13 residues. Germline CDR1 KGHSH, CDR2 LQKENI. The V end lost 8 bases, the J end lost 4 bases, and 15 bases lay between the germline ends. CDR3 region: CASRGLGDYEQYF. The CDR3 DNA sequence: TGTGCCAGCCGGGGGTTAGGAGATTACGAGCAGTACTTC. Full variable domain (rest looked up from reference TRBV18 and TRBJ2-7): NAGVMQNPRHLVRRRGQEARLRCSPMKGHSHVYWYRQLPEEGLKFMVYLQKENIIDESGMPKERFSAEFPKEGPSILRIQQVVRGDSAAYFCASRGLGDYEQYFGPGTRLTVT.

J is TRBJ1-5 and V is TRBV27; D perhaps matches TRBD1 (5 bases). Germline assignment: CDR1 MNHEY and CDR2 SMNVEV (reference sequence). The CDR3 sequence is 14 residues long. With 3 bases removed from V and 5 bases from J, the gap between germline ends came to 11 bases. CDR3 nucleotide sequence: TGTGCCAGCAGTTTGGGGGGAGGGGATCAGCCCCAGCATTTT. It yields the protein CASSLGGGDQPQHF.

The CDR3 loop reads CASSSRGVSGELFF. DNA of the CDR3: TGTGCCAGCAGTTCAAGGGGGGTCTCTGGGGAGCTGTTTTTT. The chain combines TRBV27 with TRBJ2-2, with D perhaps TRBD1 or TRBD2 (6 bases each). CDR3 length: 14 amino acids. CDR1 and CDR2 from the germline V gene are MNHEY and SMNVEV (reference sequence). V gave up 4 bases and J gave up 8 bases, with 14 bases separating them.

The chain employs TRBV6-4 and TRBJ2-2; maybe TRBD2 (6 bases). V lost 5 bases to trimming and J lost 1 base, with 11 bases between them. The CDR3 has 15 residues. From germline, CDR1 is MRHNA and CDR2 SNTAGT. Here the CDR3 DNA reads TGTGCCAGCAGTCGGCAAGCGGGGAACACCGGGGAGCTGTTTTTT. Protein product: CASSRQAGNTGELFF.

The chain has TRBV6-5 and TRBJ2-5; TRBD2 might be the D (5 bases). Germline V gene sequence: CDR1 MNHEY, CDR2 SVGAGI. This CDR3 has 15 amino acids. Trimming took 5 bases from V and 2 from J, leaving 15 bases between them. CDR3 region: CASSLRGGPQETQYF. The CDR3, as DNA: TGTGCCAGCAGTCTCAGAGGAGGCCCACAAGAGACCCAGTACTTC.

The rearrangement uses TRBV11-2 and TRBJ1-4; D gene ambiguous. The V end lost 2 bases, the J end lost 3 bases, and 10 bases lay between the germline ends. Germline V gene sequence: CDR1 SGHAT, CDR2 FQNNGV. This CDR3 has 15 residues. Written as DNA, the CDR3 is TGTGCCAGCAGCTTATTTCGCGGTTCTAATGAAAAACTGTTTTTT. This gives the protein CASSLFRGSNEKLFF.

The rearrangement links TRBV11-1 to TRBJ2-2; D is perhaps TRBD1 or TRBD2 (5 bases each). Germline assignment: CDR1 SGHAT and CDR2 FQDESV (reference sequence). CDR3 length: 14 residues. The V gene lost 5 bases and the J gene lost 3 bases, with 10 bases spanning the gap. DNA for the CDR3: TGTGCCAGCAGCGGGACCCCCTACACCGGGGAGCTGTTTTTT. It encodes CASSGTPYTGELFF.

This rearrangement joins TRBV7-8 to TRBJ2-3, with 12 bases matching TRBD1. The length of the CDR3 is 17 residues. Trimming took 5 bases from V and 4 from J; bases not matched to a gene: 10. Germline assignment: CDR1 SGHVS and CDR2 FQNEAQ. The CDR3 DNA reads as TGTGCCAGCAGCCCCTTGTCGGGACAGGGGGCTTCAGATACGCAGTATTTT. As protein: CASSPLSGQGASDTQYF.

The chain's CDR3 is CASSTNNSPLHF. The CDR3 bases are TGTGCCAGCAGCACCAATAATTCACCCCTCCACTTT. The gene calls are TRBV5-6 and TRBJ1-6; D gene unclear. The CDR3 runs 12 residues. Germline V gene sequence: CDR1 SGHDT, CDR2 YYEEEE. V gave up 4 bases and J gave up 5 bases, with 4 bases separating them.